The rows below give T cell receptor beta chains drawn from one sample of a study of identical twins. TCRdb reprocessed the 5' RACE reads with MiXCR, giving one entry per CDR3 protein. The sample shows about 220,000 distinct CDR3 sequences, 7.5% of them seen only once. In addition, the sample was reused for a study of yellow fever vaccine responses in identical twins.

Sequencing input: CD8+ T cells sorted from blood. The receptors were gathered from a woman aged 18-29 years in good health. The CDR3 runs from the conserved cysteine through the conserved F or W. Each record gives: V gene, J gene, clone size, D gene, CDR3 DNA, CDR3 protein. D genes are given only for firm matches. A clone size is listed for some rows: how often the clone was seen (once, few, many), or a class if it is expanded.

TRBV27	TRBJ2-4	-	TRBD1	TGTGCCAGCAGTACCCGGGACAGGGTAGACATTCAGTACTTC	CASSTRDRVDIQYF
TRBV25-1	TRBJ2-7	few	TRBD1	TGTGCCAGTAACCCGGAAGGGGGCGCGGAGCAGTACTTC	CASNPEGGAEQYF
TRBV7-6	TRBJ2-7	few	-	TGTGCCAGCAGCCCAGATCCGCGCGGCTACGAGCAGTACTTC	CASSPDPRGYEQYF
TRBV5-6	TRBJ2-1	few	TRBD2	TGTGCCAGCAGCTTGAGTCTAGCGGGGGACTACAATGAGCAGTTCTTC	CASSLSLAGDYNEQFF
TRBV14	TRBJ2-7	few	TRBD1	TGTGCCAGCAGCCAGGGACAGAATTCTGTGGAGCAGTACTTC	CASSQGQNSVEQYF
TRBV5-1	TRBJ2-7	few	TRBD2	TGCGCCAGCAGCTTGCCTAGCGGTTACGAGCAGTACTTC	CASSLPSGYEQYF
TRBV12-3/TRBV12-4	TRBJ1-1	many	-	TGTGCCACTTCGGACACTGAAGCTTTCTTT	CATSDTEAFF
TRBV9	TRBJ1-6	-	-	TGTGCCAGCAGCGTAGGGGGGGGTTCACCCCTCCACTTT	CASSVGGGSPLHF
TRBV7-9	TRBJ2-3	many	-	TGTGCCAGCAGTACCCCTAGCCCTCGGAGCCATACGCAGTATTTT	CASSTPSPRSHTQYF
TRBV27	TRBJ1-2	-	-	TGTGCCAGCAGACAGGGTTCCTATGGCTACACCTTC	CASRQGSYGYTF
TRBV11-2	TRBJ2-7	-	-	TGTGCCAGCAGCTTAGTCCAATACTTC	CASSLVQYF
TRBV2	TRBJ2-1	few	TRBD2	TGTGCCAGCAGTGGGGTTCTAGCGGGGGGGGGCTCCTACAATGAGCAGTTCTTC	CASSGVLAGGGSYNEQFF
TRBV12-3/TRBV12-4	TRBJ2-2	many	-	TGTGCCAGCAGCCCCCATGGGGGAGGGGGGACCGGGGAGCTGTTTTTT	CASSPHGGGGTGELFF
TRBV10-2	TRBJ1-1	many	-	TGCGCCAGCAGTGAGATAAGGGGCACTGAAGCTTTCTTT	CASSEIRGTEAFF
TRBV6-1	TRBJ2-1	many	-	TGTGCCAGCACCAATACAGGGTCCTACAATGAGCAGTTCTTC	CASTNTGSYNEQFF
TRBV16	TRBJ2-7	-	-	TGTGCCAGCAGCCATGACTCCTTTCCCTACGAGCAGTACTTC	CASSHDSFPYEQYF
TRBV25-1	TRBJ1-2	-	TRBD1	TGTGCCAGCAGTGGAACAGGGGGCGATGGCTACACCTTC	CASSGTGGDGYTF
TRBV4-1	TRBJ2-3	few	-	TGCGCCAGCACCGAAGCTGAGGGCCGCACAGATACGCAGTATTTT	CASTEAEGRTDTQYF
TRBV4-1	TRBJ2-4	few	-	TGCGCCAGCAGCCAAGAGGAAGGGGACCTAGCCAAAAACATTCAGTACTTC	CASSQEEGDLAKNIQYF
TRBV19	TRBJ1-2	-	-	TGTGCCACTCACGCGGGGGTAAAGGGCTACACCTTC	CATHAGVKGYTF
TRBV7-9	TRBJ2-7	few	TRBD2	TGTGCCAGCAGCCCCGCCCTAGCGGGGGCCCTCTCCTACGAGCAGTACTTC	CASSPALAGALSYEQYF
TRBV10-2	TRBJ2-1	-	-	TGCGCCAGCAGTCTCTCTGCCACTTCTATCGATGAGCAGTTCTTC	CASSLSATSIDEQFF
TRBV7-9	TRBJ2-1	many	-	TGTGCCAGCAGCCCAAAGGGCGCCCACAATGAGCAGTTCTTC	CASSPKGAHNEQFF
TRBV29-1	TRBJ2-1	few	-	TGCAGCATAAAATACCGGGACGTTTCTCACAATGAGCAGTTCTTC	CSIKYRDVSHNEQFF
TRBV5-1	TRBJ2-1	-	-	TGCGCCAGCAGCTTGGTGGGACTTCTGTCCCCCTCCTACAATGAGCAGTTCTTC	CASSLVGLLSPSYNEQFF